One sample yielded the 12 T cell receptor beta chains listed below, sequenced in a study of CD8+CD57+ T cells in acquired aplastic anemia. Investigators profiled TCR beta VDJ and CDR3 from genomic DNA template. TCRdb re-called the reads through MiXCR, storing one row per CDR3 protein. The table records some 140,000 distinct CDR3 sequences, about 54% of them present only once. Sequencing involved patients with CD8+CD57+ cell expansion previously shown by flow cytometry. The sample was sorted CD4+, CD8+, or CD8+CD57+ T cells (not recorded which) from PBMCs. The receptors were gathered from a human donor with aplastic anemia.

The V gene is TRBV3-1, the J gene TRBJ2-1; D is uncertain. This CDR3 is 12 amino acids long. Germline V CDR1 and CDR2: LGHDT, YNNKEL (reference sequence). The V end was cut by 4 bases, the J end by 10 bases, with 11 bases between. The DNA of the CDR3 is TGTGCCAGCAGCCTAAAGAGTTCAGAGCAGTTCTTC. Protein product: CASSLKSSEQFF.

This chain links TRBV9 with TRBJ2-7, with 8 bases matching TRBD1. After removal of 4 bases from V and 6 bases from J, the junction contained 6 bases not matched to a gene. Germline assignment: CDR1 SGDLS and CDR2 YYNGEE. The CDR3 contains 13 residues. The CDR3 loop is CASSLGQGAEQYF. The CDR3 DNA follows: TGTGCCAGCAGCTTGGGGCAGGGGGCCGAGCAGTACTTC.

This clonotype was found once. V is TRBV19 and J is TRBJ2-7; the match to TRBD1 covers 8 bases. Germline V CDR1 and CDR2: LNHDA, SQIVND (reference sequence). The length of the CDR3 is 11 residues. Unmatched junction bases numbered 5, after V lost 11 bases and J lost 5 bases. The CDR3 nucleotides are TGTGCCGCAGGGGGCGAAGACGAGCAGTACTTC. Protein: CAAGGEDEQYF.

This chain joins TRBV5-1 and TRBJ2-3, with D perhaps TRBD1 or TRBD2 (5 bases each). Trimming removed 5 bases from V and 6 bases from J, with 10 bases in between. The CDR3 runs to 12 residues. CDR1 SGHRS and CDR2 YFSETQ come from the germline V gene. The CDR3 spells CASRPRGDTQYF. CDR3 bases: TGCGCCAGCAGACCTCGGGGCGATACGCAGTATTTT.

The sample holds many counts of this clonotype. The genes are TRBV20-1 and TRBJ2-2; 9 bases fit TRBD2. The germline V gene encodes CDR1 DFQATT and CDR2 SNEGSKA (reference sequence). V was pared by 1 base and J by 6 bases, with 6 bases of the junction left unmatched. This CDR3 is built from 15 residues. The CDR3 DNA is TGCAGTGCTAGAGTTGCTAGCGGGGTCCCCGGGGAGCTGTTTTTT. Protein sequence: CSARVASGVPGELFF.

This clonotype was detected many times. The rearrangement uses TRBV4-1 and TRBJ2-1; D not certain. Trimming pared 1 base from V and 5 bases from J, leaving 9 bases between. The CDR3 runs 14 residues. CDR1 MGHRA and CDR2 YSYEKL come from the germline V gene. CDR3 residues: CASSQGLGNNEQFF. DNA of the CDR3: TGCGCCAGCAGCCAAGGTTTAGGAAACAATGAGCAGTTCTTC.

This clonotype was observed at least ten times. The chain combines TRBV4-1 with TRBJ2-1, with a tentative D call TRBD1 (5 bases). CDR3 length equals 18 residues. Trimming left V 1 base short and J 4 bases short, with 20 bases between. From germline, CDR1 is MGHRA and CDR2 YSYEKL. The CDR3 sequence is CASSQVGHASLGYNEQFF. The DNA of the CDR3 is TGCGCCAGCAGCCAAGTTGGACACGCTTCCCTGGGGTACAATGAGCAGTTCTTC.

This sequence joins TRBV2 and TRBJ1-4, with D maybe TRBD1 (6 bases). This CDR3 spans 13 amino acids. Germline V gene sequence: CDR1 SNHLY, CDR2 FYNNEI. Trimming shortened V by 8 bases and J by 8 bases, and 15 bases separated the two germline ends. The CDR3 reads CASSYRVGEKLFF. The CDR3 coding sequence is TGTGCCAGCTCGTACAGGGTGGGAGAAAAACTGTTTTTT.

Concerning this clonotype: It may be a read error: a sequence one base away is much more abundant. The rearrangement links TRBV11-1 to TRBJ1-6, with 7 bases matching TRBD1. Germline CDR1 reads SGHAT; CDR2 reads FQDESV (reference sequence). CDR3 size: 16 residues. CDR3 in DNA: TGTGTCATACACGTAGAGGGACAGAATTATAATTCACCCCTCCGCTTT. Protein product: CVIHVEGQNYNSPLRF. Together with reference TRBV11-1 and TRBJ1-6, the CDR3 gives the full variable domain: EAEVAQSPRYKITEKSQAVAFWCDPISGHATLYWYRQILGQGPELLVQFQDESVVDDSQLPKDRFSAERLKGVDSTLKIQPAELGDSAMYLCVIHVEGQNYNSPLRFGNGTRLTVT.

The chain is built from TRBV9 and TRBJ2-6; D remains unclear. Germline assignment: CDR1 SGDLS and CDR2 YYNGEE. The CDR3 contains 13 residues. The V end lost 4 bases, the J end lost 4 bases, and 6 bases lay between the germline ends. CDR3 in DNA: TGTGCCAGCAGCCCTCAGGGGGCCAACGTCCTGACTTTC. It specifies CASSPQGANVLTF.

V is TRBV20-1 and J is TRBJ2-1; 9 nucleotides line up with TRBD2. The CDR3 contains 16 residues. The V segment lost 6 bases and the J segment 0 bases; nucleotides outside the gene matches: 9. Germline V lookup: CDR1 DFQATT, CDR2 SNEGSKA (reference sequence). The CDR3 spells CSARSHSGSSYNEQFF. CDR3 coding DNA: TGCAGTGCCAGATCCCATAGCGGGAGCTCCTACAATGAGCAGTTCTTC.

Concerning this clonotype: No conserved phenylalanine or tryptophan ends this CDR3, so it is likely a read error. The chain couples TRBV2 to TRBJ1-1; D is perhaps TRBD1 (5 bases). Germline CDR1 is SNHLY and CDR2 is FYNNEI. The V and J ends lost 4 bases and 1 base respectively, with 7 bases between them. The CDR3 has 13 amino acids. The CDR3 nucleotides read TGTGCCAGCAGTGGGGGCCCGAACACTGAAGCTTTCCTT. Its translation is CASSGGPNTEAFL.